This entry lists 26 T cell receptor beta chains sequenced from one sample in a study of cytomegalovirus exposure and HLA in healthy donors. In the PCR, 60 Vbeta and 13 Jbeta primers were used. Clones were read by immunoSEQ multiplex PCR, and TCRdb kept only the in-frame ones, dropping some. The table records roughly 150,000 clones, 70% to 75% of them present only once. Sample: PBMCs. The receptors here all came from a woman in her twenties or thirties in good health and CMV-seronegative.

V gene TRBV4-1 combines with J gene TRBJ2-1, with 8 bases matching TRBD2. This CDR3 spans 15 amino acids. V gave up 3 bases and J gave up 13 bases; unmatched junction bases: 14. Germline lookup yields CDR1 MGHRA and CDR2 YSYEKL. The CDR3 reads CASSQSLGGGLPQFF. The CDR3 DNA sequence: TGCGCCAGCAGCCAGTCTCTCGGGGGGGGGCTCCCCCAGTTCTTC.

CDR3 nucleotides: TGCGCCAGCAGCCAGGCCGGCGGGAGGGCCGTGGGTACAGATACGCAGTATTTT. This codes for CASSQAGGRAVGTDTQYF. The chain couples TRBV4-1 to TRBJ2-3; 9 nucleotides match TRBD2. The CDR3 loop spans 18 amino acids. Germline V gene lookup returns CDR1 MGHRA and CDR2 YSYEKL. V lost 3 bases and J lost 3; bases outside the gene matches: 13.

The chain combines TRBV6-6 with TRBJ1-3; D may be TRBD1 (6 bases). V dropped 6 bases and J dropped 4 bases, with 10 bases sitting between them. Germline lookup yields CDR1 MNHNY and CDR2 SVGAGI (reference sequence). This CDR3 is built from 13 residues. CDR3 bases: TGTGCCAGCAGGCTACAGGGCGGAAACACCATATATTTT. Its translation is CASRLQGGNTIYF.

The CDR3 region is CASRPRDRVNVLTF. Written as DNA, the CDR3 is TGTGCCAGCAGGCCCCGGGACAGGGTCAACGTCCTGACTTTC. The rearrangement links TRBV5-4 to TRBJ2-6; 9 bases agree with TRBD1. This CDR3 has 14 residues. Germline V gene lookup returns CDR1 SGHNT and CDR2 YYREEE (reference sequence). The junction had 6 bases not matched to a gene; V was cut back by 5 bases and J by 9 bases.

V and J are TRBV6-1 and TRBJ2-7, with 8 positions matching TRBD2. Looked up from germline, CDR1 is MNHNS and CDR2 is SASEGT. Trimming took 5 bases from V and 0 from J; bases not matched to a gene: 3. The CDR3 covers 14 residues. The CDR3 region is CASSQRGSSYEQYF. CDR3 DNA sequence: TGTGCCAGCAGTCAGCGGGGGAGCTCCTACGAGCAGTACTTC.

This chain uses TRBV6-1 with TRBJ1-2, with 9 bases identical to TRBD1. Germline CDR1 reads MNHNS; CDR2 reads SASEGT. This CDR3 has 15 amino acids. The V and J ends lost 2 bases and 4 bases, in that order; junction bases with no gene match: 5. This chain's CDR3 is CASSESWDRVYGYTF. The CDR3 DNA reads as TGTGCCAGCAGTGAAAGTTGGGACAGGGTCTATGGCTACACCTTC.

The CDR3 spells CAAGLNTEAFF. CDR3 DNA sequence: TGTGCCGCGGGGTTGAACACTGAAGCTTTCTTT. The J gene is TRBJ1-1, the V gene TRBV28; D is unclear. The CDR3 loop spans 11 amino acids. V was clipped by 11 bases and J by 0 bases, with 7 bases between them. Germline values: CDR1 MDHEN, CDR2 SYDVKM.

The rearrangement uses TRBV5-4 and TRBJ2-4; 9 bases agree with TRBD1. The V gene's germline CDR1 is SGHNT and CDR2 YYREEE (reference sequence). The CDR3 consists of 17 residues. Trimming at V came to 2 bases and at J to 0 bases, leaving 6 bases not matched to a gene. CDR3 sequence reads: CASSFGNRGQAKNIQYF. The CDR3 DNA reads TGTGCCAGCAGCTTCGGGAACAGGGGGCAAGCCAAAAACATTCAGTACTTC. The variable domain in full, with the rest retrieved from reference TRBV5-4 and TRBJ2-4, is ETGVTQSPTHLIKTRGQQVTLRCSSQSGHNTVSWYQQALGQGPQFIFQYYREEENGRGNFPPRFSGLQFPNYSSELNVNALELDDSALYLCASSFGNRGQAKNIQYFGAGTRLSVL.

Here the CDR3 reads CASTPSLGLTEQYV. CDR3 nucleotide sequence: TGTGCCAGCACTCCCAGCTTGGGCCTCACAGAGCAGTACGTC. The chain is built from TRBV5-5 and TRBJ2-7; no clear D gene. Trimming took off 6 bases at V and 7 bases at J, with 20 bases between the two ends. Germline V gene data show CDR1 as SGHKS and CDR2 as YYEKEE (reference sequence). CDR3 length: 14 amino acids.

V gene TRBV30 combines with J gene TRBJ1-4; perhaps TRBD1 as D (6 bases). V dropped 2 bases and J dropped 5 bases, with 12 bases sitting between them. Per germline, CDR1 GTSNPN and CDR2 SVGIG (reference sequence). The CDR3 length is 14 residues. Written as DNA, the CDR3 is TGTGCCTGGAGTCTAGGGGGATCCAATGAAAAACTGTTTTTT. Its protein is CAWSLGGSNEKLFF.

The chain carries TRBV6-5 and TRBJ2-7, with TRBD1 matching over 9 bases. This CDR3 is 15 amino acids long. The germline V gene has CDR1 MNHEY and CDR2 SVGAGI. The trim removed 2 bases at V and 0 bases at J, leaving 2 bases unmatched. The CDR3 sequence: CASSYEDRGSYEQYF. The CDR3 DNA reads TGTGCCAGCAGTTACGAGGACAGGGGCTCCTACGAGCAGTACTTC.

J is TRBJ1-4 and V is TRBV5-1; 7 bases align to TRBD1. CDR3 length: 15 amino acids. CDR1 and CDR2 (germline): SGHRS, YFSETQ. V lost 1 base, J lost 6 bases, and 6 bases stayed unmatched. The CDR3 loop reads CASSLRGGFDEKLFF. In DNA form, the CDR3 reads TGCGCCAGCAGCTTGAGAGGGGGCTTCGATGAAAAACTGTTTTTT.

J is TRBJ2-1 and V is TRBV5-1, with D perhaps TRBD2 (6 bases). The ends were cut back, 4 bases at V and 10 bases at J, with 18 bases in the middle. Looked up from germline, CDR1 is SGHRS and CDR2 is YFSETQ. The CDR3 has 14 residues. CDR3 loop: CASSLIGSGDEQFF. The CDR3, as DNA: TGCGCCAGCAGCCTAATAGGATCGGGGGACGAGCAGTTCTTC.

The CDR3 spells CASSHRTAGWENIQYF. In nucleotides, the CDR3 is TGTGCCAGCAGCCATCGGACAGCAGGCTGGGAAAACATTCAGTACTTC. The chain is built from TRBV7-9 and TRBJ2-4; D is perhaps TRBD1 (6 bases). Germline assignment: CDR1 SEHNR and CDR2 FQNEAQ (reference sequence). The CDR3 is 16 residues long. V lost 5 bases to trimming and J lost 5 bases, with 19 bases between them.

The J gene is TRBJ2-5, the V gene TRBV13, with 8 bases identical to TRBD1. CDR1 and CDR2 from the germline V gene are PRHDT and FYEKMQ (reference sequence). This CDR3 is 14 amino acids long. V trimming: 0 bases; J trimming: 4 bases; junction bases outside the gene matches: 1. The CDR3 DNA sequence: TGTGCCAGCAGCTTAGGTCAGGGGGCAGAGACCCAGTACTTC. This gives the protein CASSLGQGAETQYF.

The rearrangement joins TRBV19 to TRBJ1-6; D not resolved. CDR1 LNHDA and CDR2 SQIVND come from the germline V gene (reference sequence). The V end lost 2 bases, the J end lost 7 bases, and 15 bases lay between the germline ends. There are 16 residues in the CDR3. In DNA, the CDR3 is TGTGCCAGTAGTATAAGTTTTGGCAGGTCGAATTCACCCCTCCACTTT. Its translation: CASSISFGRSNSPLHF.

The rearrangement joins TRBV7-2 to TRBJ1-1; D gene uncertain. Trimming took 1 base from V and 5 from J, leaving 8 bases between them. Germline CDR1 reads SGHTA; CDR2 reads FQGNSA. This CDR3 has 13 amino acids. CDR3 protein: CASSLEGGTEAFF. The CDR3 coding sequence is TGTGCCAGCAGCTTAGAGGGAGGGACTGAAGCTTTCTTT.

V usage is TRBV7-2 and J usage is TRBJ2-1; 9 nucleotides align to TRBD2. Germline assignment: CDR1 SGHTA and CDR2 FQGNSA. Trimming at V came to 5 bases and at J to 7 bases, leaving 9 bases not matched to a gene. The CDR3 totals 15 residues. The CDR3 region is CASSVASGTLNEQFF. The DNA of the CDR3 is TGTGCCAGCAGCGTGGCTAGCGGGACGTTGAATGAGCAGTTCTTC.

This clone has more than one count but fewer than ten. This chain uses TRBV29-1 with TRBJ1-3, with 9 bases that match TRBD1. There are 13 residues in the CDR3. V dropped 6 bases and J dropped 4; count of bases not matched to a gene: 4. In germline, CDR1 is SQVTM, CDR2 ANQGSEA. This CDR3 reads CSVQGARGNTIYF. The CDR3 nucleotides read TGCAGCGTACAGGGGGCGAGGGGAAACACCATATATTTT.

This clone was counted only a few times. V and J are TRBV6-5 and TRBJ1-2, with TRBD1 identical over 8 bases. V dropped 2 bases and J dropped 0; count of bases not matched to a gene: 2. The length of the CDR3 is 15 residues. Germline V gene lookup returns CDR1 MNHEY and CDR2 SVGAGI. CDR3 sequence (DNA): TGTGCCAGCAGTTACGACAGGGGCACTAACTATGGCTACACCTTC. This sequence encodes CASSYDRGTNYGYTF.

V and J are TRBV7-2 and TRBJ2-4; a possible D gene is TRBD2 (7 bases). The CDR3 has 15 amino acids. Germline V gene sequence: CDR1 SGHTA, CDR2 FQGNSA. V dropped 6 bases and J dropped 5 bases, with 17 bases sitting between them. This CDR3 reads CASSLGGGWQNIQYF. The CDR3 nucleotides read TGTGCCAGCAGTCTTGGGGGGGGCTGGCAAAACATTCAGTACTTC.

The V call is TRBV5-6, the J call TRBJ2-1, with D perhaps TRBD2 (6 bases). Between the trimmed V and J ends, which lost 1 base and 7 bases, there was a span of 18 bases. CDR3 length equals 16 residues. Germline V lookup: CDR1 SGHDT, CDR2 YYEEEE. The DNA of the CDR3 is TGTGCCAGCAGCTTGTGGGGGACTTACACGCGAAATGAGCAGTTCTTC. It encodes CASSLWGTYTRNEQFF.

The chain joins TRBV30 to TRBJ1-4; perhaps TRBD1 as D (5 bases). CDR1 is GTSNPN and CDR2 is SVGIG in the germline V gene (reference sequence). V dropped 1 base and J dropped 8 bases, with 11 bases sitting between them. The CDR3 contains 13 residues. In nucleotides, the CDR3 is TGTGCCTGGAGTGCAAATCGGGGGGAAAAACTGTTTTTT. Amino acid sequence: CAWSANRGEKLFF.

In DNA form, the CDR3 reads TGTGCCAGCAGCTTGCGGATCGCGTGGGAGCAGTACTTC. Translated, it gives CASSLRIAWEQYF. V is TRBV13 and J is TRBJ2-7; D gene uncertain. The CDR3 runs 13 residues. Per germline, CDR1 PRHDT and CDR2 FYEKMQ (reference sequence). Deletions cut 3 bases from V and 7 bases from J, with 13 bases between.

Worth noting for this clone: Other DNA sequences of this sample code for an identical CDR3. This chain joins TRBV21-1 and TRBJ2-7; the D call in the table, TRBD1, was not verified against the DNA. TRBV21-1 is noted as a pseudogene. This CDR3 contains 15 residues. The CDR3 sequence: CASSKERDRGGEQYV. CDR3 coding DNA: TGTGCCAGCAGCAAAGAAAGGGACAGGGGTGGCGAGCAGTATGTC.

The chain has TRBV5-6 and TRBJ2-7, with 9 bases lining up with TRBD2. The germline CDR1 and CDR2 sequences are SGHDT and YYEEEE. The CDR3 has 16 residues. Trimming removed 6 bases from V and 5 bases from J; junction bases left unmatched: 15. The CDR3 coding sequence is TGTGCCAGCACCACGATGGGTAGCGGGGGCGTGGACGAGCAGTACGTC. Encoded protein: CASTTMGSGGVDEQYV.